The source of this T cell receptor (beta chain) is a study of identical twins. General study findings and limits: Fewer insertions marked abundant cord blood beta clonotypes; young adult naive trended weakly, memory not at all. The study reached conclusions through statistical analysis that was cross-sectional, not following the same donors.

A universal primer site was incorporated via template switching, and the cDNA contained unique molecular identifiers. TCRdb re-called the 5' RACE reads through MiXCR, storing one row per CDR3 protein. The sample holds about 190,000 distinct CDR3 sequences, roughly 15% seen once. The CDR3 sequence is 15 residues long. Germline CDR1 is SNHLY and CDR2 is FYNNEI. The V gene lost 4 bases and the J gene lost 6 bases, with 16 bases spanning the gap. This clonotype was found a few times. Its target is unknown. The data were also submitted as part of a second study, on T cells expressing NK-cell markers. That work contributes: The authors sequenced eight donors, of whom seven were HCMV-seropositive and one was seronegative.

This TCR came from a young woman in good health. Sequences were obtained from CD8+ T cells sorted from blood. This sequence joins TRBV2 and TRBJ2-1; the D gene is possibly TRBD2 (7 bases). The CDR3 sequence is CASSVGGAPGNEQFF. The CDR3 region has the DNA TGTGCCAGCAGTGTAGGGGGGGCCCCAGGCAATGAGCAGTTCTTC.